The rows below give T cell receptor beta chains drawn from one sample of a study of vaccination and CD4 T cells after COVID-19. Each CDR3 protein gets one entry after TCRdb re-called the PCR reads with MiXCR. Among roughly 15,000 distinct CDR3 sequences listed, roughly 56% were seen once. Antigen specificity for these receptors is unknown. Sequences were derived from CD4+ T cells from blood, cultured in vitro, sampled after SARS-CoV-2 vaccination. The receptors were sampled from a human donor who had recovered from COVID-19. Each CDR3 is given with its conserved first and last residue.

V gene: TRBV20-1; J gene: TRBJ2-5; CDR3 length: 16; CDR3 protein: CSAGHRLAGYQETQYF
V gene: TRBV7-8; J gene: TRBJ2-3; CDR3 length: 16; CDR3 protein: CASSLWRFGSRDTQYF
V gene: TRBV7-2; J gene: TRBJ2-2; CDR3 length: 14; CDR3 protein: CASSFSGTGGELFF
V gene: TRBV19; J gene: TRBJ2-5; CDR3 length: 14; CDR3 protein: CASSIGPIAETQYF
V gene: TRBV6-1; J gene: TRBJ1-2; CDR3 length: 13; CDR3 protein: CASSESRVRGYTF
V gene: TRBV6-1; J gene: TRBJ1-2; CDR3 length: 11; CDR3 protein: CATGQGSGYTF
V gene: TRBV20-1; J gene: TRBJ1-4; CDR3 length: 15; CDR3 protein: CSASSRAETNEKLFF
V gene: TRBV30; J gene: TRBJ2-3; CDR3 length: 12; CDR3 protein: CAWSVPPDTQYF
V gene: TRBV15; J gene: TRBJ2-2; CDR3 length: 15; CDR3 protein: CATSREGRDTGELFF
V gene: TRBV10-3; J gene: TRBJ1-4; CDR3 length: 13; CDR3 protein: CAISELTNEKLFF
V gene: TRBV7-2; J gene: TRBJ2-7; CDR3 length: 12; CDR3 protein: CASSSRPDEQYF
V gene: TRBV6-2/TRBV6-3; J gene: TRBJ1-5; CDR3 length: 16; CDR3 protein: CASSYSSRAKNQPQHF
V gene: TRBV6-1; J gene: TRBJ1-5; CDR3 length: 16; CDR3 protein: CASNEPQGAGNQPQHF
V gene: TRBV20-1; J gene: TRBJ2-3; CDR3 length: 15; CDR3 protein: CSARDLAGGRDTKYF
V gene: TRBV24-1; J gene: TRBJ1-6; CDR3 length: 18; CDR3 protein: CVTRKRRTGGSYNSPLHF
V gene: TRBV20-1; J gene: TRBJ1-2; CDR3 length: 15; CDR3 protein: CSARDYRGWNYGYTF